This T cell receptor beta chain was sequenced for a study of OX40 agonist ivuxolimab in advanced cancers. Trimming took 5 bases from V and 8 from J, leaving 12 bases between them. CDR1 and CDR2 (germline): SGHVS, FQNEAQ. This CDR3 is built from 12 residues. Sampling of blood occurred at baseline, cycle 4 day 1, and cycle 7 day 1. Study-wide points: Those patients achieving a partial response at 0.1-3.0 mg/kg showed among the lowest clonal expansion.

The assay was immunoSEQ multiplex PCR, and TCRdb's table has in-frame clones only and misses some. The sample has some 54,000 clones; 60% to 80% are singletons. Of note for this clone: As yet, its antigen is unknown.

V gene TRBV7-8 combines with J gene TRBJ1-2; weak D call: TRBD1 (6 bases). Sequences were derived from CD4+ or CD8+ T cells sorted from blood, sampled in a trial of the OX40 agonist ivuxolimab. The TCR originated in an adult with an advanced solid tumor such as melanoma, head and neck, liver or kidney cancer. The CDR3 DNA follows: TGTGCCAGCAGCCGGGGGGGCTCCGGCTACACCTTC. This sequence encodes CASSRGGSGYTF.